This T cell receptor (beta chain) was documented in a study of identifying expanded T cells in peripheral blood. During the collection period, no donor immune events like infections were recorded. The assay was immunoSEQ multiplex PCR, and TCRdb's table has in-frame clones only and misses some. The sample carries tens of thousands of clones, about 88% recorded once. CDR3 size: 13 residues. Germline V gene data show CDR1 as SNHLY and CDR2 as FYNNEI. Germline trimming cut 10 bases from V and 5 bases from J; bases unmatched to any gene: 4. With respect to this clone: Its antigen is still unknown.

General study points: Over about two and four weeks, about 15 and 18 clones changed, versus approximately 1.1 between replicates.

This sequence joins TRBV2 and TRBJ1-5; 11 bases align to TRBD1. The receptor was isolated from a person between 18 and 70 years old in good health. Specimen: blood. CDR3 coding DNA: TGTGCCACCGCGGGACAGGGGGATCAGCCCCAGCATTTT. Translating gives CATAGQGDQPQHF.